This T cell receptor beta chain was recovered during a study of cytomegalovirus exposure and HLA in healthy donors. Broader study findings: Using a false discovery rate of 0.05, a later analysis showed that approximately 18,000 TCR beta sequences were associated with HLA alleles. Later analysis revealed greater clonal expansion in HLA-associated TCR beta chains than in equally common others.

This clone has a handful of counts. Antigen unknown. Trimming pared 0 bases from V and 1 base from J, leaving 4 bases between. The CDR3 is 13 amino acids. Germline V lookup: CDR1 SGHRS, CDR2 YFSETQ. With 60 Vbeta and 13 Jbeta primers, the PCR was carried out. Profiled with immunoSEQ multiplex PCR; TCRdb holds only in-frame clones, not every one. The table includes roughly 50,000 clones, under 80% detected once. Source material: PBMCs. The receptor's source is a man aged 30 to 45 in good health and CMV-seropositive. This rearrangement joins TRBV5-1 to TRBJ1-1; D is uncertain. The CDR3 DNA reads TGCGCCAGCAGCTTGGGAGGGAACACTGAAGCTTTCTTT. Protein sequence: CASSLGGNTEAFF.